This T cell receptor beta chain was profiled in a study of cytomegalovirus exposure and HLA in healthy donors. PCR primers comprised 60 Vbeta and 13 Jbeta primers. The repertoire was sequenced with immunoSEQ multiplex PCR; TCRdb's copy has only in-frame clones and lacks some. This specimen shows under 200,000 clones; the ten leading clones hold 6.5%. This CDR3 comprises 16 residues. The V and J ends lost 5 bases and 0 bases, in that order; junction bases with no gene match: 7. From germline, CDR1 is LNHDA and CDR2 SQIVND (reference sequence). Sequences were obtained from PBMCs. This TCR derives from a man aged 25-40 years in good health and CMV-seronegative. V usage is TRBV19 and J usage is TRBJ1-2; 9 bases match TRBD1. CDR3 protein: CASSSTGGASNYGYTF. In nucleotides, the CDR3 is TGTGCCAGTAGTTCGACAGGGGGGGCGTCTAACTATGGCTACACCTTC.